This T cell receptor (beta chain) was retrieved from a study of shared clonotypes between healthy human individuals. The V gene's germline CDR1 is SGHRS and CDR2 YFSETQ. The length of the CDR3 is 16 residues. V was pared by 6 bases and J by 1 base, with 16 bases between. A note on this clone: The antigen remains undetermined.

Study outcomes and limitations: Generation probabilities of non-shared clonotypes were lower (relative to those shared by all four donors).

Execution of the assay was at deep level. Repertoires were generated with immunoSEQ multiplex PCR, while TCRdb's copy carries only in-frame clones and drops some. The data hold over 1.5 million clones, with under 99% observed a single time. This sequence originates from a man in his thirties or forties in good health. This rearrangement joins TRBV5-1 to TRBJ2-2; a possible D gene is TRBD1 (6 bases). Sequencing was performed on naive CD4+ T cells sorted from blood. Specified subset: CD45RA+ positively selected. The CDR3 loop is CASKNVGQQNTGELFF. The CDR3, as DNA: TGCGCCAGCAAAAACGTAGGACAGCAGAACACCGGGGAGCTGTTTTTT. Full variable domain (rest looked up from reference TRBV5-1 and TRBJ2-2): KAGVTQTPRYLIKTRGQQVTLSCSPISGHRSVSWYQQTPGQGLQFLFEYFSETQRNKGNFPGRFSGRQFSNSRSEMNVSTLELGDSALYLCASKNVGQQNTGELFFGEGSRLTVL.